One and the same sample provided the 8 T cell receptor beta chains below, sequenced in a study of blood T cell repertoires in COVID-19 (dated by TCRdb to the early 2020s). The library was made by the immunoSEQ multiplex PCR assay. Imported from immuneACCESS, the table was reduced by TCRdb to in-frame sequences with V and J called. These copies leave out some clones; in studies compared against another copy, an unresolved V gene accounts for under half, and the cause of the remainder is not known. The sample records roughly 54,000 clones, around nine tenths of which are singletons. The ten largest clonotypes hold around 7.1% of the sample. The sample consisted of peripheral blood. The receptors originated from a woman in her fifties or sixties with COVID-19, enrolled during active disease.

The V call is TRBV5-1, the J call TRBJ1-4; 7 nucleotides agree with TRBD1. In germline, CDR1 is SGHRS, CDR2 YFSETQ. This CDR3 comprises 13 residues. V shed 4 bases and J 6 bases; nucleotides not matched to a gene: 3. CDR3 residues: CASSAGTDEKLFF. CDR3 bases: TGCGCCAGCAGCGCCGGGACAGATGAAAAACTGTTTTTT. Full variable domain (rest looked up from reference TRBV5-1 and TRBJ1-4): KAGVTQTPRYLIKTRGQQVTLSCSPISGHRSVSWYQQTPGQGLQFLFEYFSETQRNKGNFPGRFSGRQFSNSRSEMNVSTLELGDSALYLCASSAGTDEKLFFGSGTQLSVL.

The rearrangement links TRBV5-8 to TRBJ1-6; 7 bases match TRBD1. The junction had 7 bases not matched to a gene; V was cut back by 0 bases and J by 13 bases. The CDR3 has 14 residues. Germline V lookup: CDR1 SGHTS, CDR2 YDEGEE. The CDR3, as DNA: TGTGCCAGCAGCTTGGGGGGGACAGCCGCCCCCCTCCACTTT. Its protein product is CASSLGGTAAPLHF. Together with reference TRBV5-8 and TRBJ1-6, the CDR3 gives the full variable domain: EAGVTQSPTHLIKTRGQQATLRCSPISGHTSVYWYQQALGLGLQFLLWYDEGEERNRGNFPPRFSGRQFPNYSSELNVNALELEDSALYLCASSLGGTAAPLHFGNGTRLTVT.

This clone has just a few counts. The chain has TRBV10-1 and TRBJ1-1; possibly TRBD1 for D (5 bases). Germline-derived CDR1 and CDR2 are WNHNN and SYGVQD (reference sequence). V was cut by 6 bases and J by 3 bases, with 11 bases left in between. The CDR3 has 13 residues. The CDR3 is CASSPRGYTEAFF. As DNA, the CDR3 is TGCGCCAGCAGCCCACGGGGGTACACTGAAGCTTTCTTT.

The CDR3 sequence: CASSLAPTRGRTIYF. DNA for the CDR3: TGTGCCAGCAGCTTAGCGCCAACCCGGGGGAGGACCATATATTTT. The gene calls are TRBV7-8 and TRBJ1-3, with D maybe TRBD1 (5 bases). The V end lost 0 bases, the J end lost 10 bases, and 16 bases lay between the germline ends. CDR3 size: 15 residues. Germline assignment: CDR1 SGHVS and CDR2 FQNEAQ.

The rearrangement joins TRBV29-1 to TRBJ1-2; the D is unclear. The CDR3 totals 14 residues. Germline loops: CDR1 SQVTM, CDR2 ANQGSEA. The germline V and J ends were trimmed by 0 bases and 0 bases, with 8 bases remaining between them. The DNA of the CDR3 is TGCAGCGTTGAAGACGGGAGAGCTAACTATGGCTACACCTTC. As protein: CSVEDGRANYGYTF.

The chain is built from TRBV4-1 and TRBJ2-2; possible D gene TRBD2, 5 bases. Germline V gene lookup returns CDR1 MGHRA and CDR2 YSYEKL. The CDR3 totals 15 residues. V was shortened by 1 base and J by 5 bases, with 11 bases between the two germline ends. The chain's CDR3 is CASSQVGDYTGELFF. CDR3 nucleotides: TGCGCCAGCAGCCAAGTCGGTGACTATACCGGGGAGCTGTTTTTT.

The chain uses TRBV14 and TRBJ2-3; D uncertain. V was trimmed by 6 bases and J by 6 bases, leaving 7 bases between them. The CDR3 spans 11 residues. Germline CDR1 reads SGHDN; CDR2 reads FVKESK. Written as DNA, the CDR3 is TGTGCCAGCAGTCTTATCGATACGCAGTATTTT. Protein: CASSLIDTQYF.

This CDR3 reads CASSQEKTGGGFSEAFF. For the CDR3, the DNA is TGTGCCAGCAGCCAAGAAAAAACAGGGGGCGGCTTTAGTGAAGCTTTCTTT. V gene TRBV4-2 combines with J gene TRBJ1-1, with TRBD1 matching over 9 bases. J was trimmed by 7 bases and V by 0 bases; bases with no gene match: 12. This CDR3 spans 17 amino acids. Germline values: CDR1 LGHNA, CDR2 YNFKEQ.